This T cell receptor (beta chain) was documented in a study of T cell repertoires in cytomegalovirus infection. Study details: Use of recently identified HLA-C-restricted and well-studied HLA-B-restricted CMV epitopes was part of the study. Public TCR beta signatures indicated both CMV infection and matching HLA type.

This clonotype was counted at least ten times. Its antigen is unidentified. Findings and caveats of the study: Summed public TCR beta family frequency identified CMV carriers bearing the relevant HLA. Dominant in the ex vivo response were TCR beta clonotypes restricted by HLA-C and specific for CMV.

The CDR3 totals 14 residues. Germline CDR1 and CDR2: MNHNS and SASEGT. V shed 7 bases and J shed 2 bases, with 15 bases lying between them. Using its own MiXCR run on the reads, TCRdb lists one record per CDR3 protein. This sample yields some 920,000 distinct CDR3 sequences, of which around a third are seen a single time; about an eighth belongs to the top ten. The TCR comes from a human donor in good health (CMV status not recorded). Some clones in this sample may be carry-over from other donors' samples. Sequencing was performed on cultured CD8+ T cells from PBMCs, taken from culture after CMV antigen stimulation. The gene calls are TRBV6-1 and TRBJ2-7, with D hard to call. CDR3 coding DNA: TGTGCCAGCACCCTTGCGGCGGAAACCTACGAGCAGTACTTC. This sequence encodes CASTLAAETYEQYF.